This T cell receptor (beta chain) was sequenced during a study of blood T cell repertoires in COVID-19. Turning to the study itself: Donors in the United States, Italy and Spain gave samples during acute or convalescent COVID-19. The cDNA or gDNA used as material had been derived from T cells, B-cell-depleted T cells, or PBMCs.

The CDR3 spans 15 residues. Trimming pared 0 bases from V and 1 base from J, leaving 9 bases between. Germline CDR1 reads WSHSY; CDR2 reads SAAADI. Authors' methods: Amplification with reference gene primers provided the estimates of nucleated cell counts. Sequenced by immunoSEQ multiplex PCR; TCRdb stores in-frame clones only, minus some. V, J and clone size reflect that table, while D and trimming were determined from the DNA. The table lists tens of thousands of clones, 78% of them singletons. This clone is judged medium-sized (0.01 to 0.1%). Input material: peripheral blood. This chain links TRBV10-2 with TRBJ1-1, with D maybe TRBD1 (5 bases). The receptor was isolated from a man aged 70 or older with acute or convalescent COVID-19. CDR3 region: CASSESGASNTEAFF. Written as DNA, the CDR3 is TGCGCCAGCAGTGAGTCAGGGGCTTCGAACACTGAAGCTTTCTTT.